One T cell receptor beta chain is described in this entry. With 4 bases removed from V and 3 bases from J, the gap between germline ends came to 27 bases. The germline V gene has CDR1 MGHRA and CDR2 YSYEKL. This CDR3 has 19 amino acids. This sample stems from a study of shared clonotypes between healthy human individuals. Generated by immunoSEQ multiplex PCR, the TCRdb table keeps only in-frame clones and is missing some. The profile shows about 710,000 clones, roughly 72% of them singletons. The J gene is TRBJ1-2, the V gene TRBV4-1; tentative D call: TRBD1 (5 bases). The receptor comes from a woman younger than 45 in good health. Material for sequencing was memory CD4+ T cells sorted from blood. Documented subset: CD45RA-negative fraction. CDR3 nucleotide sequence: TGCGCCAGCAGCCGCGTAGGATACGGGGACCGACGAGTATACTATGGCTACACCTTC. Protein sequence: CASSRVGYGDRRVYYGYTF.